Presented here are 20 T cell receptor beta chains from one specimen sequenced in a study of OX40 agonist ivuxolimab in advanced cancers. Libraries were built with the immunoSEQ multiplex PCR assay. Not all clones reach the TCRdb copy of this immuneACCESS table, which keeps in-frame sequences only. Checked studies attribute under half of the gap to unresolved V genes and leave the rest unexplained. Present in this sample are tens of thousands of clones, 80% to 95% of which were seen just once. The top ten hold 0.9% to 1.2% of the sample. The sample consisted of CD4+ or CD8+ T cells sorted from blood, taken in a trial of the OX40 agonist ivuxolimab. Receptor source: an adult with an advanced solid tumor such as melanoma, head and neck, liver or kidney cancer.

This clone was recorded once. The rearrangement joins TRBV7-3 to TRBJ2-5, with D maybe TRBD1 (7 bases). Trimming removed 5 bases at V and 4 bases at J, with 17 bases between. Germline V CDR1 and CDR2: SGHTA, FQGTGA. The CDR3 has 15 residues. CDR3 protein: CASSPGGPGTETQYF. The CDR3 DNA reads TGTGCCAGCAGCCCAGGGGGGCCCGGGACAGAGACCCAGTACTTC.

V gene TRBV9 combines with J gene TRBJ2-1; 7 nucleotides line up with TRBD2. From germline, CDR1 is SGDLS and CDR2 YYNGEE. V dropped 9 bases and J dropped 4; count of bases not matched to a gene: 10. The CDR3 is made up of 14 amino acids. CDR3 sequence reads: CAIFTSAPYNEQFF. The DNA for the CDR3 is TGTGCCATCTTCACTAGCGCCCCTTACAATGAGCAGTTCTTC.

The genes are TRBV30 and TRBJ2-7; D unresolved. The CDR3 covers 11 residues. The germline CDR1 and CDR2 sequences are GTSNPN and SVGIG (reference sequence). V was shortened by 0 bases and J by 9 bases, with 9 bases between the two germline ends. In DNA form, the CDR3 reads TGTGCCTGGAGTGTGACCCAACTGCAGTACTTC. It specifies CAWSVTQLQYF.

This chain uses TRBV5-1 with TRBJ2-5; D unresolved. The V and J ends lost 0 bases and 1 base respectively, with 10 bases between them. CDR1 SGHRS and CDR2 YFSETQ come from the germline V gene. The CDR3 length is 15 residues. In nucleotides, the CDR3 is TGCGCCAGCAGCTTGGCCGACAACAGCCAAGAGACCCAGTACTTC. It is translated as CASSLADNSQETQYF.

As for this clone: One junction end does not reproduce the germline sequence, and a read error may be involved. In nucleotides, the CDR3 is TGTGCCTGGAGCCCCACTACGACGGACGCCCGATTT. Its protein is CAWSPTTTDARF. The chain couples TRBV30 to TRBJ1-1, with D unclear. This CDR3 contains 12 residues. Germline V gene data show CDR1 as GTSNPN and CDR2 as SVGIG (reference sequence).

The rearrangement links TRBV7-8 to TRBJ2-1; 15 nucleotides agree with TRBD2. This CDR3 is built from 15 residues. The V segment lost 5 bases and the J segment 7 bases; nucleotides outside the gene matches: 3. The germline CDR1 and CDR2 sequences are SGHVS and FQNEAQ. The chain's CDR3 is CASSPGLAGGNEQFF. The CDR3 nucleotides read TGTGCCAGCAGCCCGGGACTAGCGGGAGGAAATGAGCAGTTCTTC.

This chain connects TRBV27 to TRBJ1-6, with no clear D. V was pared by 5 bases and J by 7 bases, with 18 bases between. The CDR3 loop spans 16 amino acids. Germline CDR1 and CDR2: MNHEY and SMNVEV (reference sequence). CDR3: CASSPYVGQSNSPLHF. Written as DNA, the CDR3 is TGTGCCAGCAGTCCCTACGTCGGGCAGTCAAATTCACCCCTCCACTTT.

The genes are TRBV5-1 and TRBJ1-3; D gene uncertain. Per the germline V gene, CDR1 is SGHRS and CDR2 is YFSETQ. The CDR3 covers 14 residues. Trimming cost V 1 base and J 5 bases, with 10 bases left between them. The CDR3 region is CASSLSQSRNTIYF. DNA of the CDR3: TGCGCCAGCAGCTTGTCTCAGAGTCGAAACACCATATATTTT.

V gene TRBV2 combines with J gene TRBJ2-6; D not certain. Trimming took 8 bases from V and 2 from J, leaving 10 bases between them. The CDR3 sequence is 14 residues long. Germline CDR1 and CDR2: SNHLY and FYNNEI. This chain's CDR3 is CASDRDAGANVLTF. As DNA, the CDR3 is TGTGCCAGCGATAGGGATGCTGGGGCCAACGTCCTGACTTTC.

The chain links TRBV28 to TRBJ2-2, with 12 positions matching TRBD2. V shed 7 bases and J 5 bases; nucleotides not matched to a gene: 5. This CDR3 spans 15 amino acids. CDR1 and CDR2 (germline): MDHEN, SYDVKM. For the CDR3, the DNA is TGTGCCAGCAACCTAGCGGGAGGGGGGACCGGGGAGCTGTTTTTT. Translating gives CASNLAGGGTGELFF.

The chain uses TRBV6-6 and TRBJ1-4; 8 nucleotides agree with TRBD1. The CDR3 extends over 14 amino acids. V trimming: 5 bases; J trimming: 3 bases; junction bases outside the gene matches: 2. Germline V gene lookup returns CDR1 MNHNY and CDR2 SVGAGI (reference sequence). CDR3 nucleotide sequence: TGTGCCAGCAGTCAGGACAGGGCTAATGAAAAACTGTTTTTT. Translating gives CASSQDRANEKLFF.

The CDR3 spells CASSDRGTYSGNTIYF. The CDR3 bases are TGTGCCAGCAGTGACCGAGGGACCTACTCTGGAAACACCATATATTTT. The V call is TRBV28, the J call TRBJ1-3, with D perhaps TRBD1 (5 bases). This CDR3 contains 16 residues. Per germline, CDR1 MDHEN and CDR2 SYDVKM. V lost 5 bases to trimming and J lost 0 bases, with 14 bases between them.

Note on this clone: Compared with germline, one end of the junction differs, possibly owing to a read error. The chain employs TRBV10-3 and TRBJ2-1; D not certain. The CDR3 sequence is 13 residues long. Germline lookup yields CDR1 ENHRY and CDR2 SYGVKD. Here the CDR3 DNA reads TGTGCCATCAGGGAGTCTCCCTACAATGAGCAGTTCTTC. The encoded protein is CAIRESPYNEQFF.

As to this clone: Other DNA sequences of this sample code for an identical CDR3. The chain recombines TRBV28 with TRBJ1-4; possibly TRBD1 for D (5 bases). Germline V gives CDR1 MDHEN, CDR2 SYDVKM. The CDR3 sequence is 15 residues long. V lost 4 bases, J lost 0 bases, and 9 bases lay in between. The CDR3 bases are TGTGCCAGCAGTTCAGGGAGGGCAACTAATGAAAAACTGTTTTTT. Protein sequence: CASSSGRATNEKLFF.

The rearrangement uses TRBV28 and TRBJ2-5; 7 bases fit TRBD2. Germline CDR1 and CDR2: MDHEN and SYDVKM. The CDR3 runs to 14 residues. V shed 6 bases, J shed 3 bases, and the junction held 7 bases outside the gene matches. In nucleotides, the CDR3 is TGTGCCAGCAGGGATGATCGGGAGGAAGAGACCCAGTACTTC. Protein sequence: CASRDDREEETQYF.

The chain recombines TRBV6-6 with TRBJ2-7; 10 nucleotides match TRBD1. The CDR3 consists of 15 residues. The V and J ends lost 6 bases and 5 bases, in that order; junction bases with no gene match: 10. The germline V gene has CDR1 MNHNY and CDR2 SVGAGI (reference sequence). CDR3 nucleotides: TGTGCCAGCAGCCAAGGGGGGGGGACAGGGGACGAGCAGTACTTC. It yields the protein CASSQGGGTGDEQYF.

The gene calls are TRBV7-2 and TRBJ2-5; 9 bases map to TRBD2. This CDR3 spans 16 amino acids. CDR1 and CDR2 (germline): SGHTA, FQGNSA. Trimming at V came to 4 bases and at J to 3 bases, leaving 9 bases not matched to a gene. This CDR3 is CASSSSLAGLKETQYF. CDR3 sequence (DNA): TGTGCCAGCAGCTCCTCGCTAGCGGGATTGAAAGAGACCCAGTACTTC.

The chain joins TRBV11-1 to TRBJ2-7; 14 bases agree with TRBD2. With 4 bases clipped from V and 12 bases from J, the junction kept 8 bases outside the gene matches. There are 14 residues in the CDR3. Germline CDR1 SGHAT, CDR2 FQDESV (reference sequence). The CDR3 sequence is CASSSGLAGDPPYF. The CDR3 DNA follows: TGTGCCAGCAGCTCGGGACTAGCGGGGGACCCCCCGTACTTC.

The chain has TRBV11-2 and TRBJ1-2; D unresolved. Germline V gene sequence: CDR1 SGHAT, CDR2 FQNNGV. This CDR3 comprises 17 residues. V lost 0 bases, J lost 6 bases, and 20 bases lay in between. The CDR3 nucleotides read TGTGCCAGCAGCTTAGATCTGGCATTTGGAGGGATCGATGGCTACACCTTC. It is translated as CASSLDLAFGGIDGYTF.

The chain combines TRBV19 with TRBJ2-7; possible D gene TRBD2, 5 bases. Looked up from germline, CDR1 is LNHDA and CDR2 is SQIVND (reference sequence). V lost 1 base and J 2 bases, leaving 12 bases between the germline ends. The CDR3 runs to 15 residues. The CDR3 coding sequence is TGTGCCAGTAGTATAGGTTCCCACGGGGCCTACGAGCAGTACTTC. Its protein is CASSIGSHGAYEQYF.